Included here is one T cell receptor (beta chain) sequence, with context. Its antigen is unidentified. Unique molecular identifiers were built into the TCR beta cDNA libraries. TCRdb used MiXCR to reprocess the PCR reads, holding one entry per CDR3 protein. Seen here are around 400,000 distinct CDR3 sequences, 30% to 45% observed once, and the top ten hold over 10%. The data originate from a study of post-analysis software for immune sequencing data. Study-level points and caveats: Controls' normalized Chao1 diversity significantly exceeded that of multiple sclerosis patients. F measure grouped same-batch samples tightly together. Five TRBV segments were significantly more frequent in patients than in controls. TRBV5-6, TRBV5-1 and TRBV20-1 were among these segments.

Trimming pared 10 bases from V and 5 bases from J, leaving 12 bases between. Germline V CDR1 and CDR2: SEHNR, FQNEAQ (reference sequence). The CDR3 extends over 12 amino acids. The receptor was isolated from a girl aged 5-17 years with multiple sclerosis. The rearrangement links TRBV7-9 to TRBJ2-1, with D perhaps being TRBD1 or TRBD2 (5 bases each). Sequenced material: blood. The CDR3 reads CAKAGADNEQFF. The CDR3 DNA follows: TGTGCCAAAGCCGGGGCAGACAATGAGCAGTTCTTC.